Shown below are 12 T cell receptor beta chains from a single sample sequenced in a study of shared clonotypes between healthy human individuals. TCRdb's copy holds only in-frame clones and misses some; the assay was immunoSEQ multiplex PCR. Seen here are over a million clones, around 97% observed once, and the top ten hold approximately 1.1%. Sequenced input: naive CD4+ T cells sorted from blood. The subset here: CD45RA+ positively selected. The receptors were sampled from a man between 25 and 39 years old in good health.

This chain connects TRBV11-2 to TRBJ2-5; D is possibly TRBD1 or TRBD2 (5 bases each). CDR1 is SGHAT, CDR2 FQNNGV, per germline. This CDR3 is built from 13 residues. V was trimmed by 1 base and J by 4 bases, leaving 7 bases between them. The CDR3 sequence is CASSLGGIETQYF. The CDR3 nucleotides are TGTGCCAGCAGCTTAGGGGGGATAGAGACCCAGTACTTC.

The chain has TRBV10-2 and TRBJ2-7; D tentatively fits TRBD1 or TRBD2 (5 bases each). CDR1 is WSHSY, CDR2 SAAADI, per germline. Trimming removed 6 bases at V and 0 bases at J, with 12 bases between. The CDR3 consists of 14 residues. DNA for the CDR3: TGCGCCAGCAGCAGGACCGGGACCTCCTACGAGCAGTACTTC. Its protein product is CASSRTGTSYEQYF.

The rearrangement links TRBV10-3 to TRBJ2-1; D might be TRBD2 (5 bases). The CDR3 loop spans 15 amino acids. CDR1 is ENHRY, CDR2 SYGVKD, per germline. Trimming pared 4 bases from V and 0 bases from J, leaving 10 bases between. In DNA form, the CDR3 reads TGTGCCATCAGTGCGAGGGATAGCTCCTACAATGAGCAGTTCTTC. It specifies CAISARDSSYNEQFF.

The gene calls are TRBV6-6 and TRBJ2-3; 10 nucleotides line up with TRBD2. V gave up 5 bases and J gave up 0 bases; unmatched junction bases: 2. This CDR3 region has 15 residues. Looked up from germline, CDR1 is MNHNY and CDR2 is SVGAGI (reference sequence). The CDR3 protein is CASSIAGGSTDTQYF. In nucleotides, the CDR3 is TGTGCCAGCAGTATAGCGGGAGGAAGCACAGATACGCAGTATTTT.

The gene calls are TRBV5-4 and TRBJ2-7; D unresolved. The CDR3 covers 13 residues. CDR1 SGHNT and CDR2 YYREEE come from the germline V gene (reference sequence). The V end lost 0 bases, the J end lost 3 bases, and 7 bases lay between the germline ends. CDR3 sequence: CASSLDGFYEQYF. In DNA form, the CDR3 reads TGTGCCAGCAGCTTGGACGGATTCTACGAGCAGTACTTC.

The chain combines TRBV7-9 with TRBJ1-1; D call uncertain. This CDR3 is built from 14 residues. The germline V gene encodes CDR1 SEHNR and CDR2 FQNEAQ (reference sequence). Trimming took 5 bases from V and 1 from J, leaving 11 bases between them. The CDR3, as DNA: TGTGCCAGCAGCCCACAGTACGGGAACACTGAAGCTTTCTTT. As protein: CASSPQYGNTEAFF.

The rearrangement links TRBV4-2 to TRBJ1-2; 7 positions agree with TRBD1. Trimming at V came to 6 bases and at J to 2 bases, leaving 12 bases not matched to a gene. Germline CDR1 and CDR2: LGHNA and YNFKEQ. The CDR3 contains 16 residues. The CDR3, as DNA: TGTGCCAGCAGTCTCTTAGGACAGGAGAAGAACTATGGCTACACCTTC. This sequence encodes CASSLLGQEKNYGYTF.

The count of this clone is one. V and J are TRBV7-9 and TRBJ2-1; the D gene is possibly TRBD2 (5 bases). CDR3 length equals 16 residues. CDR1 and CDR2 from the germline V gene are SEHNR and FQNEAQ (reference sequence). V was trimmed by 2 bases and J by 7 bases, leaving 18 bases between them. CDR3 DNA: TGTGCCAGCAGCTTATTCAAAGGGAGTGGAATAAATGAGCAGTTCTTC. It specifies CASSLFKGSGINEQFF.

The rearrangement uses TRBV27 and TRBJ2-1; D is tentatively TRBD1 or TRBD2 (6 bases each). The CDR3 loop spans 15 amino acids. V was pared by 6 bases and J by 8 bases, with 20 bases between. Germline loops: CDR1 MNHEY, CDR2 SMNVEV (reference sequence). In DNA form, the CDR3 reads TGTGCCAGCAGCACCCTTTCGGGGGCACGGTATGAGCAGTTCTTC. Protein: CASSTLSGARYEQFF.

The chain uses TRBV2 and TRBJ2-5; D not certain. Looked up from germline, CDR1 is SNHLY and CDR2 is FYNNEI. The V end was cut by 5 bases, the J end by 5 bases, with 9 bases between. CDR3 length: 12 amino acids. The chain's CDR3 is CASSLGLETQYF. CDR3 sequence (DNA): TGTGCCAGCAGTCTGGGATTGGAGACCCAGTACTTC.

This rearrangement joins TRBV19 to TRBJ1-5; perhaps TRBD1 as D (6 bases). Trimming stripped 0 bases from V and 7 bases from J, with 16 bases between. CDR3 length: 16 residues. Germline CDR1 and CDR2: LNHDA and SQIVND (reference sequence). The CDR3 DNA reads TGTGCCAGTAGTATAGATCACTCAGGGGCGGGCCAGCCCCAGCATTTT. It specifies CASSIDHSGAGQPQHF.

V gene TRBV18 combines with J gene TRBJ2-5; D call uncertain. Deletions cut 2 bases from V and 6 bases from J, with 7 bases between. The CDR3 length is 12 residues. Germline CDR1 KGHSH, CDR2 LQKENI. CDR3 amino acids: CASSPNEKTQYF. The CDR3 nucleotides read TGTGCCAGCTCACCAAACGAGAAGACCCAGTACTTC.